This TCR beta chain originates from a study of blood T cell repertoires in COVID-19. This CDR3 region has 11 residues. CDR1 and CDR2 from the germline V gene are DFQATT and SNEGSKA (reference sequence). Trimming left V 2 bases short and J 3 bases short, with 3 bases between. Assay used: immunoSEQ multiplex PCR; TCRdb lists only in-frame clones, some missing. The repertoire holds around 71,000 clones, with more than 80% as singletons. Sequenced sample: peripheral blood. The receptor's source is an elderly man with acute or convalescent COVID-19. The gene calls are TRBV20-1 and TRBJ2-3, with D uncertain. This CDR3 reads CSARPTDTQYF. CDR3 DNA sequence: TGCAGTGCTAGACCGACAGATACGCAGTATTTT.